The 20 T cell receptor beta chains reported below all come from one sample, sequenced in a study of T cell responses to AZD1222 COVID-19 vaccine. The method was immunoSEQ multiplex PCR; TCRdb's version includes in-frame clones alone and lacks a portion of them. The sample includes over 130,000 clones, more than 75% seen only once; the top ten take 2.5% to 3.5%. Sequencing used peripheral blood, obtained 28 days after the second AZD1222 dose. The origin of the receptors is an adult who received the AZD1222 COVID-19 vaccine.

The V and J genes are TRBV6-6 and TRBJ1-3, with 9 positions matching TRBD1. Trimming at V came to 5 bases and at J to 4 bases, leaving 9 bases not matched to a gene. Per the germline V gene, CDR1 is MNHNY and CDR2 is SVGAGI (reference sequence). This CDR3 is built from 16 residues. Here the CDR3 reads CASSTTHRGRGNTIYF. CDR3 sequence (DNA): TGTGCCAGCAGTACCACTCACAGGGGGCGCGGAAACACCATATATTTT.

This chain links TRBV28 with TRBJ2-6; 7 bases agree with TRBD2. Unmatched junction bases numbered 8, after V lost 7 bases and J lost 2 bases. The CDR3 covers 16 residues. Per the germline V gene, CDR1 is MDHEN and CDR2 is SYDVKM. CDR3 in DNA: TGTGCCAGCACTCTGGGGGGGGAGGCTGGGGCCAACGTCCTGACTTTC. Protein product: CASTLGGEAGANVLTF. Supplemented by reference TRBV28 and TRBJ2-6, the full variable domain reads DVKVTQSSRYLVKRTGEKVFLECVQDMDHENMFWYRQDPGLGLRLIYFSYDVKMKEKGDIPEGYSVSREKKERFSLILESASTNQTSMYLCASTLGGEAGANVLTFGAGSRLTVL.

V gene TRBV6-5 combines with J gene TRBJ2-7, with D hard to call. CDR1 and CDR2 (germline): MNHEY, SVGAGI. The V end lost 4 bases, the J end lost 5 bases, and 18 bases lay between the germline ends. This CDR3 is 15 amino acids long. CDR3 bases: TGTGCCAGCAGTTCCTGGGGTAAGAAGGCGGACGAGCAGTACTTC. It encodes CASSSWGKKADEQYF.

This clone has just a few counts. The V and J genes are TRBV4-2 and TRBJ2-7; the D is unclear. This CDR3 spans 13 amino acids. Trimming removed 3 bases at V and 7 bases at J, with 13 bases between. The germline V gene encodes CDR1 LGHNA and CDR2 YNFKEQ. This CDR3 reads CASSQGSLAEQYF. The CDR3 DNA reads TGTGCCAGCAGCCAGGGGTCATTAGCTGAGCAGTACTTC.

V is TRBV18 and J is TRBJ2-3, with D maybe TRBD2 (5 bases). The CDR3 contains 15 residues. Deletions cut 1 base from V and 0 bases from J, with 8 bases between. Per the germline V gene, CDR1 is KGHSH and CDR2 is LQKENI. The CDR3 sequence is CASSPRRSSTDTQYF. The CDR3 bases are TGTGCCAGCTCACCACGGAGGTCCAGCACAGATACGCAGTATTTT.

The chain recombines TRBV6-5 with TRBJ1-6; D ambiguous. From germline, CDR1 is MNHEY and CDR2 SVGAGI. CDR3 size: 14 residues. V gave up 6 bases and J gave up 5 bases, with 11 bases separating them. The CDR3, as DNA: TGTGCCAGCAGCCCGCGGGAGAATAATTCACCCCTCCACTTT. Residues: CASSPRENNSPLHF.

This sequence joins TRBV15 and TRBJ2-5; TRBD1 might be the D (5 bases). CDR1 and CDR2 (germline): LNHNV, YYDKDF (reference sequence). The CDR3 is made up of 13 amino acids. Trimming cost V 9 bases and J 1 base, with 12 bases left between them. CDR3 residues: CATKRQIQETQYF. The CDR3 coding sequence is TGTGCCACAAAACGACAGATCCAAGAGACCCAGTACTTC.

The chain recombines TRBV6-2 or TRBV6-3 with TRBJ2-7; 7 nucleotides align to TRBD2. This CDR3 has 15 residues. Germline lookup yields CDR1 MNHEY and CDR2 SVGEGT. V trimming: 5 bases; J trimming: 0 bases; junction bases outside the gene matches: 7. This CDR3 reads CASSIAGLSSYEQYF. CDR3 sequence (DNA): TGTGCCAGCAGTATAGCGGGCTTAAGCTCCTACGAGCAGTACTTC.

The chain recombines TRBV7-9 with TRBJ1-6; no clear D. V dropped 2 bases and J dropped 14 bases, with 13 bases sitting between them. This CDR3 is built from 13 residues. Germline loops: CDR1 SEHNR, CDR2 FQNEAQ (reference sequence). The CDR3, as DNA: TGTGCCAGCAGCTTATCCGGCTCGGGCACCCTCCACTTT. Translation: CASSLSGSGTLHF.

V usage is TRBV6-5 and J usage is TRBJ1-1; a possible D gene is TRBD1 (5 bases). The CDR3 covers 13 residues. Germline V gene sequence: CDR1 MNHEY, CDR2 SVGAGI. V gave up 2 bases and J gave up 8 bases, with 12 bases separating them. The CDR3 region is CASSYGWDAEAFF. The CDR3 DNA reads as TGTGCCAGCAGTTACGGATGGGACGCCGAAGCTTTCTTT.

The chain has TRBV18 and TRBJ2-7, with D possibly being TRBD2 (6 bases). Trimming stripped 2 bases from V and 2 bases from J, with 10 bases between. This CDR3 is built from 14 residues. The germline V gene has CDR1 KGHSH and CDR2 LQKENI. The CDR3 coding sequence is TGTGCCAGCTCACCAGTGGGAGGTACCTACGAGCAGTACTTC. Residues: CASSPVGGTYEQYF.

This chain joins TRBV28 and TRBJ1-5, with TRBD1 identical over 10 bases. The CDR3 totals 15 residues. The trim removed 5 bases at V and 8 bases at J, leaving 9 bases unmatched. Germline V gene lookup returns CDR1 MDHEN and CDR2 SYDVKM. CDR3 DNA sequence: TGTGCCAGCAGTCCACCGGGACAGGGGATGAAGCCCCAGCATTTT. Translated: CASSPPGQGMKPQHF.

The genes are TRBV11-2 and TRBJ2-2, with a weak D call TRBD1 (6 bases). Germline V gene sequence: CDR1 SGHAT, CDR2 FQNNGV. The CDR3 runs to 18 residues. The V end lost 5 bases, the J end lost 1 base, and 20 bases lay between the germline ends. CDR3 nucleotides: TGTGCCAGCAGCGAAAGACAGGCGGGCCGACGGAACACCGGGGAGCTGTTTTTT. Amino acids: CASSERQAGRRNTGELFF.

V and J are TRBV6-5 and TRBJ2-7; TRBD1 might be the D (6 bases). Germline CDR1 is MNHEY and CDR2 is SVGAGI. Trimming left V 6 bases short and J 3 bases short, with 15 bases between. The CDR3 totals 14 residues. CDR3 sequence reads: CASRRDNWGYEQYF. CDR3 DNA: TGTGCCAGCAGGAGGGACAATTGGGGCTACGAGCAGTACTTC.

The chain links TRBV4-3 to TRBJ2-5, with D unresolved. The ends were cut back, 0 bases at V and 1 base at J, with 3 bases in the middle. The CDR3 contains 13 residues. The V gene's germline CDR1 is LGHNA and CDR2 YSLEER. The CDR3 reads CASSQELQETQYF. The DNA for the CDR3 is TGCGCCAGCAGCCAAGAACTCCAAGAGACCCAGTACTTC.

The rearrangement links TRBV5-8 to TRBJ2-1; no firm D call. Germline values: CDR1 SGHTS, CDR2 YDEGEE. The CDR3 runs to 16 residues. The V and J ends lost 0 bases and 8 bases respectively, with 18 bases between them. CDR3 loop: CASSLGVVQPADEQFF. The CDR3 nucleotides read TGTGCCAGCAGCTTGGGGGTTGTACAACCGGCGGATGAGCAGTTCTTC.

This chain links TRBV14 with TRBJ2-1; D might be TRBD1 or TRBD2, each matching 6 bases. Trimming left V 4 bases short and J 12 bases short, with 19 bases between. Germline V gene data show CDR1 as SGHDN and CDR2 as FVKESK. The CDR3 length is 14 residues. CDR3 loop: CASSRRTAGIVQFF. CDR3 in DNA: TGTGCCAGCAGCCGTCGGACAGCGGGTATTGTGCAGTTCTTC.

V and J are TRBV7-2 and TRBJ1-1, with TRBD1 matching over 8 bases. Germline CDR1 reads SGHTA; CDR2 reads FQGNSA. Trimming removed 4 bases from V and 4 bases from J; junction bases left unmatched: 2. This CDR3 has 13 residues. In DNA form, the CDR3 reads TGTGCCAGCAGCTCAGACAGGGGCACTGAAGCTTTCTTT. This gives the protein CASSSDRGTEAFF.

This clone came up a few times. The chain uses TRBV5-8 and TRBJ2-5; a weak D match, TRBD1 (6 bases). The germline V and J ends were trimmed by 2 bases and 0 bases, with 14 bases remaining between them. Germline CDR1 is SGHTS and CDR2 is YDEGEE. The CDR3 contains 16 residues. This CDR3 is CASSFGGQKYQETQYF. The CDR3 nucleotides are TGTGCCAGCAGCTTTGGGGGACAAAAGTACCAAGAGACCCAGTACTTC.

This CDR3 reads CASKRDSNTGELFF. CDR3 DNA sequence: TGTGCCAGCAAGAGAGACTCGAACACCGGGGAGCTGTTTTTT. The chain joins TRBV2 to TRBJ2-2; no definite D call. The CDR3 runs to 14 residues. V lost 7 bases and J 0 bases, leaving 9 bases between the germline ends. CDR1 SNHLY and CDR2 FYNNEI come from the germline V gene.